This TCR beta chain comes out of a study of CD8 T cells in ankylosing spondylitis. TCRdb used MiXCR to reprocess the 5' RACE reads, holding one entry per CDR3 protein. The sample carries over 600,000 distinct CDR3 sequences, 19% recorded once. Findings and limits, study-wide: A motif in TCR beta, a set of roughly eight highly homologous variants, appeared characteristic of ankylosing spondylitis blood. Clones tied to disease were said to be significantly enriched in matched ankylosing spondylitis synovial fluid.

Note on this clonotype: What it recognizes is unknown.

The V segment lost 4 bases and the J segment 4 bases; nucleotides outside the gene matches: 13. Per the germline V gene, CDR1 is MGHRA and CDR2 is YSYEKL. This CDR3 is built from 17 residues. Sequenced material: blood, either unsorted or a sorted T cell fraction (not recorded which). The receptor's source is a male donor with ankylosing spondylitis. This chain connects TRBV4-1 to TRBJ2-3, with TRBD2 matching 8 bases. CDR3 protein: CASSPGSGASTPDTQYF. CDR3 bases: TGCGCCAGCAGCCCAGGTAGCGGGGCGTCTACTCCAGATACGCAGTATTTT.